One and the same sample provided the 7 T cell receptor beta chains below, sequenced in a study of CD8 T cells in ankylosing spondylitis. Findings of the study overall: One TCR beta motif, made up of roughly 8 highly homologous variants, appeared characteristic of ankylosing spondylitis blood.

No antigens are known for them. TCRdb processed the 5' RACE reads anew with MiXCR; each CDR3 protein has one entry. The table includes 250,000 to 350,000 distinct CDR3 sequences, 8% detected once. Sequencing was carried out using blood, either unsorted or a sorted T cell fraction (not recorded which). The receptor source for this set is a male donor with ankylosing spondylitis.

This clonotype was counted ten times or more. This chain uses TRBV20-1 with TRBJ1-3; perhaps TRBD1 as D (5 bases). Looked up from germline, CDR1 is DFQATT and CDR2 is SNEGSKA (reference sequence). The CDR3 runs to 14 residues. Trimming cost V 4 bases and J 4 bases, with 14 bases left between them. The CDR3 DNA sequence: TGCAGTGCTAACCTTCAGGGAAGCGGAAACACCATATATTTT. Translated, it gives CSANLQGSGNTIYF.

J is TRBJ2-1 and V is TRBV20-1; D remains unclear. This CDR3 has 14 amino acids. Germline V CDR1 and CDR2: DFQATT, SNEGSKA (reference sequence). Trimming shortened V by 3 bases and J by 0 bases, and 9 bases separated the two germline ends. This CDR3 reads CSARARVSYNEQFF. The CDR3 DNA sequence: TGCAGTGCTAGGGCTAGGGTCTCCTACAATGAGCAGTTCTTC.

In its sample, this clonotype was seen a few times. The chain recombines TRBV28 with TRBJ2-6; tentatively, D is TRBD1 (5 bases). There are 17 residues in the CDR3. Germline loops: CDR1 MDHEN, CDR2 SYDVKM. Between the trimmed V and J ends, which lost 5 bases and 1 base, there was a span of 15 bases. The CDR3 DNA follows: TGTGCCAGCAGTCCCACCCTGACAGAGTCTGGGGCCAACGTCCTGACTTTC. Translated, it gives CASSPTLTESGANVLTF.

Comment on this clonotype: A much larger clone differs by one base, so this may be a read error. CDR3 sequence reads: CASNMTGQNTEAFF. DNA for the CDR3: TGCGCCAGCAACATGACGGGACAGAACACTGAAGCTTTCTTT. The gene calls are TRBV5-1 and TRBJ1-1; D might be TRBD1 (6 bases). The CDR3 is made up of 14 amino acids. Per germline, CDR1 SGHRS and CDR2 YFSETQ. The V end lost 6 bases, the J end lost 1 base, and 13 bases lay between the germline ends.

CDR3 in DNA: TGTGCCAGCAGCCCGCTACAGGGCGCGGTAGGAAACACCATATATTTT. The encoded protein is CASSPLQGAVGNTIYF. The chain recombines TRBV7-2 with TRBJ1-3, with D perhaps matching TRBD1 (6 bases). Germline V gives CDR1 SGHTA, CDR2 FQGNSA. The V end lost 5 bases, the J end lost 4 bases, and 18 bases lay between the germline ends. There are 16 residues in the CDR3.

The chain carries TRBV5-6 and TRBJ2-3; 7 positions match TRBD2. Germline V lookup: CDR1 SGHDT, CDR2 YYEEEE. The CDR3 sequence is 20 residues long. V shed 0 bases, J shed 3 bases, and the junction held 19 bases outside the gene matches. CDR3 DNA sequence: TGTGCCAGCAGCTTGGAGGGAGGGCTAGCGGCCTCCTGGGGGACAGATACGCAGTATTTT. This gives the protein CASSLEGGLAASWGTDTQYF.

The rearrangement links TRBV5-6 to TRBJ2-2, with D tentatively TRBD2 (6 bases). CDR1 is SGHDT, CDR2 YYEEEE, per germline. Trimming pared 0 bases from V and 5 bases from J, leaving 14 bases between. The CDR3 loop spans 16 amino acids. CDR3 bases: TGTGCCAGCAGCTTGGTAGGAGGGCCGGAAACCGGGGAGCTGTTTTTT. The encoded protein is CASSLVGGPETGELFF.